Listed here are 12 T cell receptor beta chains from one sample, sequenced in a study of blood T cell repertoires in COVID-19. Profiled with immunoSEQ multiplex PCR; TCRdb holds only in-frame clones, not every one. The sample lists 400,000 to 500,000 clones, over 75% occurring once. Sequenced input: PBMCs or T cells enriched from blood (not recorded which). All receptors derive from a young woman who had been exposed to COVID-19.

With regard to this clone: Germline and junction disagree at one end, which may indicate a read error. The genes are TRBV7-2 and TRBJ2-7, with a weak D call TRBD2 (5 bases). The CDR3 runs 15 residues. CDR1 and CDR2 (germline): SGHTA, FQGNSA. This CDR3 reads CAGSHKTDSMGEQYF. CDR3 DNA sequence: TGTGCCGGCAGCCATAAGACGGACTCGATGGGCGAGCAGTACTTC.

The CDR3: CASSIHGRAAGELFF. The CDR3 coding sequence is TGTGCCAGTAGTATACACGGGAGGGCCGCCGGGGAGCTGTTTTTT. J is TRBJ2-2 and V is TRBV19, with 8 bases aligning to TRBD2. Germline CDR1 reads LNHDA; CDR2 reads SQIVND (reference sequence). V lost 2 bases to trimming and J lost 6 bases; unmatched junction nucleotides: 5. The CDR3 consists of 15 residues. Combining the CDR3 with reference TRBV19 and TRBJ2-2 gives the whole variable domain DGGITQSPKYLFRKEGQNVTLSCEQNLNHDAMYWYRQDPGQGLRLIYYSQIVNDFQKGDIAEGYSVSREKKESFPLTVTSAQKNPTAFYLCASSIHGRAAGELFFGEGSRLTVL.

The rearrangement uses TRBV29-1 and TRBJ2-7; 9 bases are a match to TRBD1. The CDR3 has 14 residues. V trimming: 5 bases; J trimming: 0 bases; junction bases outside the gene matches: 5. Germline V gives CDR1 SQVTM, CDR2 ANQGSEA. This CDR3 reads CSVTRDRDSYEQYF. The CDR3 DNA reads as TGCAGCGTTACCCGGGACAGGGACTCCTACGAGCAGTACTTC.

The chain is built from TRBV11-2 and TRBJ2-6; no clear D gene. The V gene's germline CDR1 is SGHAT and CDR2 FQNNGV. This CDR3 has 17 residues. Trimming pared 4 bases from V and 0 bases from J, leaving 13 bases between. CDR3 coding DNA: TGTGCCAGCAGCTCCCCCGGAGATAGCTCTGGGGCCAACGTCCTGACTTTC. Translation: CASSSPGDSSGANVLTF.

V and J are TRBV7-3 and TRBJ1-1; D possibly corresponds to TRBD1 (5 bases). CDR1 is SGHTA and CDR2 is FQGTGA in the germline V gene. CDR3 size: 14 residues. V was trimmed by 2 bases and J by 1 base, leaving 8 bases between them. CDR3: CASSLAGPNTEAFF. The CDR3 DNA sequence: TGTGCCAGCAGCTTAGCAGGGCCGAACACTGAAGCTTTCTTT.

This sequence joins TRBV6-5 and TRBJ2-7; D is ambiguous. The CDR3 length is 12 residues. Looked up from germline, CDR1 is MNHEY and CDR2 is SVGAGI. Trimming pared 9 bases from V and 2 bases from J, leaving 11 bases between. Here the CDR3 reads CASRGPTYEQYF. The DNA for the CDR3 is TGTGCCAGTCGCGGCCCAACCTACGAGCAGTACTTC.

The gene calls are TRBV20-1 and TRBJ2-1, with D unclear. Germline loops: CDR1 DFQATT, CDR2 SNEGSKA (reference sequence). Trimming cost V 6 bases and J 6 bases, with 6 bases left between them. This CDR3 comprises 10 residues. This chain's CDR3 is CSAKANEQFF. For the CDR3, the DNA is TGCAGTGCAAAAGCCAATGAGCAGTTCTTC.

The V and J genes are TRBV5-4 and TRBJ1-6; D is unclear. V lost 2 bases to trimming and J lost 9 bases, with 18 bases between them. This CDR3 region has 16 residues. The germline CDR1 and CDR2 sequences are SGHNT and YYREEE (reference sequence). The CDR3 nucleotides are TGTGCCAGCAGCTTTCGCCCTACCTTAGAGAGTTCACCCCTCCACTTT. Translation gives CASSFRPTLESSPLHF.

The chain links TRBV5-1 to TRBJ2-1; D might be TRBD2 (5 bases). The CDR3 is 12 residues long. Germline V gives CDR1 SGHRS, CDR2 YFSETQ. Between the trimmed V and J ends, which lost 0 bases and 8 bases, there was a span of 6 bases. The CDR3 loop is CASSLASHEQFF. The CDR3 DNA is TGCGCCAGCAGCTTGGCTAGCCATGAGCAGTTCTTC.

The chain carries TRBV28 and TRBJ1-1; 9 nucleotides line up with TRBD1. J lost 9 bases, V lost 4 bases, and 6 bases had no gene match. The CDR3 has 13 amino acids. Germline loops: CDR1 MDHEN, CDR2 SYDVKM. In DNA, the CDR3 is TGTGCCAGCAGTTCGGGACAGGGAGATCAAGCTTTCTTT. It is translated as CASSSGQGDQAFF.

V usage is TRBV7-2 and J usage is TRBJ1-6, with 7 nucleotides matching TRBD1. Germline V gene lookup returns CDR1 SGHTA and CDR2 FQGNSA. This CDR3 has 14 residues. J was trimmed by 10 bases and V by 5 bases; bases with no gene match: 8. CDR3 region: CASSPGQQRSPLHF. Here the CDR3 DNA reads TGTGCCAGCAGCCCGGGACAGCAAAGGTCACCCCTCCACTTT.

This chain uses TRBV9 with TRBJ1-5, with D maybe TRBD1 (6 bases). Germline V CDR1 and CDR2: SGDLS, YYNGEE. V was pared by 2 bases and J by 1 base, with 13 bases between. The CDR3 spans 16 residues. Here the CDR3 DNA reads TGTGCCAGCAGCGTTGGGCAAGGGGGAAGCAATCAGCCCCAGCATTTT. This codes for CASSVGQGGSNQPQHF.